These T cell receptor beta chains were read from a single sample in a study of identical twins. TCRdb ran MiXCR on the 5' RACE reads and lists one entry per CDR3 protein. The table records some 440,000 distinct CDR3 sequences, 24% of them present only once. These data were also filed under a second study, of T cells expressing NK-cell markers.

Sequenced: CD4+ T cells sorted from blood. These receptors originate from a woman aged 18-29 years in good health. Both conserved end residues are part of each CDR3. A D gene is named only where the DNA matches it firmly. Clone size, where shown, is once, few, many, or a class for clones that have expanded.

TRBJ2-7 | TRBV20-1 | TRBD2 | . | TGCAGTGCTAGAGATAACCCAGCGGGAGGGCCCGAGCAGTACTTC | CSARDNPAGGPEQYF
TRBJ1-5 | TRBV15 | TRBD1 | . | TGTGCCACCAGCAGATTATTAGGGGGCTCCGATCAGCCCCAGCATTTT | CATSRLLGGSDQPQHF
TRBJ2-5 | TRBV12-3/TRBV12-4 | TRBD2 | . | TGTGCCAGCACTGGGACTAGCGGGGATCTTTGGGAAGAGACCCAGTACTTC | CASTGTSGDLWEETQYF
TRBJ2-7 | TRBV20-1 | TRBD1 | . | TGCAGTGCTAAAAAGACAGGGTCCCACGAGCAGTACTTC | CSAKKTGSHEQYF
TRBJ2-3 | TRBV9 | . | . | TGTGCCAGCAGCGTAGCCAGGGGAGATACGCAGTATTTT | CASSVARGDTQYF
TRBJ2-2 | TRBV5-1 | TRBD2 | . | TGCGCCAGCAGCATAGCGGGGGGCGACACCGGGGAGCTGTTTTTT | CASSIAGGDTGELFF
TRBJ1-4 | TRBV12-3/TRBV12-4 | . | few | TGTGCCAGCAGTTTAGTTGGATTTGAAAAACTGTTTTTT | CASSLVGFEKLFF
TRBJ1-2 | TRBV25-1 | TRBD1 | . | TGTGCCAGCAGTGGACCCGGGACAGTGTATGGCTACACCTTC | CASSGPGTVYGYTF
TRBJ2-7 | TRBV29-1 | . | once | TGCAGCGTCGCAGCAAGGACTGGCTACGAGCAGTACTTC | CSVAARTGYEQYF
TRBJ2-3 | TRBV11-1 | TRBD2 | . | TGTGCCAGCATCGACGGGGGGGATTTCACAGATACGCAGTATTTT | CASIDGGDFTDTQYF
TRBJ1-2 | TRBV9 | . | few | TGTGCCAGCAGCGCAACCCCTGGCTATGGCTACACCTTC | CASSATPGYGYTF
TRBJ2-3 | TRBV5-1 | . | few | TGCGCCAGCAGCCTGCGGGACTGGCACACAGATACGCAGTATTTT | CASSLRDWHTDTQYF
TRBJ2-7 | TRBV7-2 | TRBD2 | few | TGTGCCAGCAGTCCGAGGCTAGCGGGAACCTACGAGCAGTACTTC | CASSPRLAGTYEQYF
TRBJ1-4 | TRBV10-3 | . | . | TGTGCCATCAGTGAAGGGTCCCGGAAACTGTTTTTT | CAISEGSRKLFF
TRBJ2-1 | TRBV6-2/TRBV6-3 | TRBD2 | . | TGTGCCAGCAGCCCCCTAGCGGGACCCCCCTACAATGAGCAGTTCTTC | CASSPLAGPPYNEQFF
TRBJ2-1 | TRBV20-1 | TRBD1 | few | TGCAGTCACACCGGGACAGGGGGCTGGAATGAGCAGTTCTTC | CSHTGTGGWNEQFF
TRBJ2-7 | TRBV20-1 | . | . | TGCAGTGCAATCACCACCCGGGACATCAAAACCTACGAGCAGTACTTC | CSAITTRDIKTYEQYF
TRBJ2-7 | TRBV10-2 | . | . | TGCGCCAGCAGTGACCCGGGGGTTACCTACGAGCAGTACTTC | CASSDPGVTYEQYF
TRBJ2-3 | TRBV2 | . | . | TGTGCCAGCAGGAGGACTCTTGGGCAGATGGCAGATACGCAGTATTTT | CASRRTLGQMADTQYF
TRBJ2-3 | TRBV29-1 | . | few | TGCAGCGTTGAACTCCCGGGAGATACGCAGTATTTT | CSVELPGDTQYF
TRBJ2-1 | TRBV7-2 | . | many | TGTGCCAGCAGCTTAGGGGGGACTCCCTACAATGAGCAGTTCTTC | CASSLGGTPYNEQFF
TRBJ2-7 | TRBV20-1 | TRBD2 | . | TGCAGTGCCCCCGGGACTAGCGCCTCCTACGAGCAGTACTTC | CSAPGTSASYEQYF
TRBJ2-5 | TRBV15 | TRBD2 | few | TGTGCCACAACAGACTACGGGACTACCATTTCGGAGACCCAGTACTTC | CATTDYGTTISETQYF
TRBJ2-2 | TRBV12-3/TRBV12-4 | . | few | TGTGCCAGCAGTTTCTGGCGAACGAACACCGGGGAGCTGTTTTTT | CASSFWRTNTGELFF
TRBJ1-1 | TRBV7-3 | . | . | TGTGCCAGCAGCTTAACCGCAGCCACCACTGAAGCTTTCTTT | CASSLTAATTEAFF
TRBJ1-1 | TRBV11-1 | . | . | TGTGCCAGCAGCTTAGTTCCGATTGAAGCTTTCTTT | CASSLVPIEAFF
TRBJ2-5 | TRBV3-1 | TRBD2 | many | TGTGCCAGCAGCCAAGGAAATAGCGGGGGAGAGACCCAGTACTTC | CASSQGNSGGETQYF
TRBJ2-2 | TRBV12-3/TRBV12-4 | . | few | TGTGCCAGCTCCGGGAAACGAGAAGGGGAGCTGTTTTTT | CASSGKREGELFF
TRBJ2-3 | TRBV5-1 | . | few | TGCGCCAGCAGTCCGGGGGCGGGGAAGGGAGATACGCAGTATTTT | CASSPGAGKGDTQYF
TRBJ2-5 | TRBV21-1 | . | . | TGTGCCAGCAACCTCGGGACTAGCTATGAGACCCAGTACTTC | CASNLGTSYETQYF
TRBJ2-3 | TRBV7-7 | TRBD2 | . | TGTGCTAGCAGCTCCGGGACTAGCGCGGATACGCAGTATTTT | CASSSGTSADTQYF
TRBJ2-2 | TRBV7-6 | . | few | TGTGCCAGCAGCTTAGAAGGGGGAACCGGGGAGCTGTTTTTT | CASSLEGGTGELFF
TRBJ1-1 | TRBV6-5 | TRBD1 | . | TGTGCCAGCACCTCTGACAGGGTCTCAGCTTTCTTT | CASTSDRVSAFF
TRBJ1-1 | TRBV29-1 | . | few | TGCAGCGTTGAAGATCGGGGGGGCGCCCAGAACACTGAAGCTTTCTTT | CSVEDRGGAQNTEAFF
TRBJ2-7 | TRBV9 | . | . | TGTGCCAGCAGCGAGGCTGGGAGATACGAGCAGTACTTC | CASSEAGRYEQYF
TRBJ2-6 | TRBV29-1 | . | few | TGCAGCGTTCAGGTTGGTGGGGCCAACGTCCTGACTTTC | CSVQVGGANVLTF
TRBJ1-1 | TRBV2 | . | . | TGTGCCAGCAGGGTCGTCGTGAACACTGAAGCTTTCTTT | CASRVVVNTEAFF
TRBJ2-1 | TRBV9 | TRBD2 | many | TGTGCCAGCAGCGCTATGACTAGCGGGGACGGGCGTAAGTTCTTC | CASSAMTSGDGRKFF
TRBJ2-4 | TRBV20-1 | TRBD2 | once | TGCAGTGCTAGATCCCTTAGCGGGGGGGCCTGGAACATTCAGTACTTC | CSARSLSGGAWNIQYF
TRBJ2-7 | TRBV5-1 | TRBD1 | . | TGCGCCAGCAGCTTCTCCGGGACAGGGCTCTACGAGCAGTACTTC | CASSFSGTGLYEQYF
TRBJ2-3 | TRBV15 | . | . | TGTGCCACCAGCAGTGGGGTTACAGATACGCAGTATTTT | CATSSGVTDTQYF
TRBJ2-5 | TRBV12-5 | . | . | TGTGCTAGTGCACTTAACGAGGAGACCCAGTACTTC | CASALNEETQYF
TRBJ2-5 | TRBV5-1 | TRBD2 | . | TGCGCCAGCAGCTTAAGATTCGCGGGAGGGCCGACAGTAGAGACCCAGTACTTC | CASSLRFAGGPTVETQYF
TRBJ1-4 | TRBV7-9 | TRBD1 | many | TGTGCCAGCAGCCGTGACAGGGGTAATGAAAAACTGTTTTTT | CASSRDRGNEKLFF
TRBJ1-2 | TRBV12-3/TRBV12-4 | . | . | TGTGCCAGCACCAGGGGAGGTGGCTACACCTTC | CASTRGGGYTF
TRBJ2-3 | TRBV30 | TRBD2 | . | TGTGCCTGGAGAGCGGGAAGCACAGATACGCAGTATTTT | CAWRAGSTDTQYF
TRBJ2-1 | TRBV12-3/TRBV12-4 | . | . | TGTGCCAGCAGTTCATCATTGGCGGGCAGGAATGAGCAGTTCTTC | CASSSSLAGRNEQFF
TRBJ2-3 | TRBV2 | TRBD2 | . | TGTGCCTGCAGCCCCCTATTTCAGTCAGCGGGAGGGTCCGATACGCAGTATTTT | CACSPLFQSAGGSDTQYF
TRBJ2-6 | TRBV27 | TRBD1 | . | TGTGCCAGCAGTCGAACCGGGACAGGGCACTCTGGGGCCAACGTCCTGACTTTC | CASSRTGTGHSGANVLTF
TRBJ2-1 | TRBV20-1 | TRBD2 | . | TGCAGTGTCATAGGGACTAGCAATAATGAGCAGTTCTTC | CSVIGTSNNEQFF
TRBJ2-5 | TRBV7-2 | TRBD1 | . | TGTGCCAGCAGCTTTCAGACAGGGGAAGAGACCCAGTACTTC | CASSFQTGEETQYF
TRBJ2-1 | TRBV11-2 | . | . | TGTGCCAGCAGCTTAGATACTCTCAACAATGAGCAGTTCTTC | CASSLDTLNNEQFF
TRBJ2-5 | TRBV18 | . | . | TGTGCCAGCTCACCCAGCGGGCCCCAAGAGACCCAGTACTTC | CASSPSGPQETQYF
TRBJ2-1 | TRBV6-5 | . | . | TGTGCCAGCAGTTACCGGGACTTTAGGAATGAGCAGTTCTTC | CASSYRDFRNEQFF
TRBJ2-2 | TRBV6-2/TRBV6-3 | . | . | TGTGCCAGCAGCCCCGGAGGGGGTGCCGGGGAGCTGTTTTTT | CASSPGGGAGELFF
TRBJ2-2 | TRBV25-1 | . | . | TGTGCCAGCAGCCAGACCCCGTTCGCGAACACCGGGGAGCTGTTTTTT | CASSQTPFANTGELFF
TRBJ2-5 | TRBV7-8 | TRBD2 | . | TGTGCCAGCAGCTCGTCCCTAGCGGGGGGGAAGACCCAGTACTTC | CASSSSLAGGKTQYF
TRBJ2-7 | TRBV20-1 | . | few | TGCAGTGCTTCGGCCGTAACCTACGAGCAGTACTTC | CSASAVTYEQYF
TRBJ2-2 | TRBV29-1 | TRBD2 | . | TGCAGCGTTAGCGGGAGGGCCCCCGACACCGGGGAGCTGTTTTTT | CSVSGRAPDTGELFF
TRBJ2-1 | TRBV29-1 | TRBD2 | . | TGCAGCGGGACTAGCGGGGCCCCCAATGAGCAGTTCTTC | CSGTSGAPNEQFF